The sequence of this TCR beta chain was determined in a study of blood T cell repertoires in COVID-19. About the study: Whether acute or convalescent, the COVID-19 samples came from the United States, Italy and Spain.

The method was immunoSEQ multiplex PCR; TCRdb's version includes in-frame clones alone and lacks a portion of them. In the table there are about 150,000 clones, 84% of which are singletons. Germline assignment: CDR1 SGHAT and CDR2 FQDESV (reference sequence). CDR3 size: 16 residues. J was trimmed by 8 bases and V by 6 bases; bases with no gene match: 13. The sequence was collected from a man between 65 and 80 years old with acute or convalescent COVID-19. Source material: peripheral blood. The gene calls are TRBV11-1 and TRBJ2-1; 10 bases line up with TRBD2. CDR3 sequence (DNA): TGTGCCAGCAGAGCCGCGGCAGCGGGGGGGCTCGATGAGCAGTTCTTC. Protein product: CASRAAAAGGLDEQFF.